These 18 T cell receptor beta chains originate from one sample sequenced in a study of cytomegalovirus exposure and HLA in healthy donors. PCR involved 60 Vbeta and 13 Jbeta primers. The table came from immunoSEQ multiplex PCR; TCRdb's copy has only in-frame clones and leaves some out. The table has 100,000 to 150,000 clones, roughly 80% seen once. The sequencing sample was made of PBMCs. The receptors were sampled from a middle-aged man in good health and CMV-seropositive.

This chain uses TRBV4-2 with TRBJ2-7, with 11 bases fitting TRBD2. CDR3 length: 17 amino acids. Germline CDR1 reads LGHNA; CDR2 reads YNFKEQ. V gave up 1 base and J gave up 6 bases; unmatched junction bases: 11. The CDR3 DNA reads as TGTGCCAGCAGCCAAGCGGGACTAGCGGAGCTGGGAAGCGAGCAGTACTTC. Translation: CASSQAGLAELGSEQYF.

This clone appeared a few times. The V call is TRBV7-8, the J call TRBJ2-7; 7 nucleotides agree with TRBD2. Per germline, CDR1 SGHVS and CDR2 FQNEAQ. The CDR3 runs 16 residues. V lost 5 bases to trimming and J lost 4 bases; unmatched junction nucleotides: 14. CDR3 in amino acids: CASSPLLGGWYYEQYF. DNA for the CDR3: TGTGCCAGCAGCCCCCTCCTGGGGGGGTGGTATTACGAGCAGTACTTC. The full variable domain, rest sourced from reference TRBV7-8 and TRBJ2-7, is GAGVSQSPRYKVAKRGQDVALRCDPISGHVSLFWYQQALGQGPEFLTYFQNEAQLDKSGLPSDRFFAERPEGSVSTLKIQRTQQEDSAVYLCASSPLLGGWYYEQYFGPGTRLTVT.

The V call is TRBV5-1, the J call TRBJ1-2, with a possible D match to TRBD1 (5 bases). This CDR3 is built from 12 residues. Trimming cost V 4 bases and J 5 bases, with 9 bases left between them. Germline-derived CDR1 and CDR2 are SGHRS and YFSETQ. In nucleotides, the CDR3 is TGCGCCAGCAGCCCGGGGGAGTATGGCTACACCTTC. This codes for CASSPGEYGYTF. The variable domain in full, with the rest retrieved from reference TRBV5-1 and TRBJ1-2, is KAGVTQTPRYLIKTRGQQVTLSCSPISGHRSVSWYQQTPGQGLQFLFEYFSETQRNKGNFPGRFSGRQFSNSRSEMNVSTLELGDSALYLCASSPGEYGYTFGSGTRLTVV.

The rearrangement joins TRBV5-1 to TRBJ2-7; D is perhaps TRBD1 (5 bases). Trimming shortened V by 4 bases and J by 7 bases, and 18 bases separated the two germline ends. Germline lookup yields CDR1 SGHRS and CDR2 YFSETQ. The CDR3 spans 14 residues. CDR3 sequence reads: CASSPQAPGREQYF. CDR3 DNA: TGCGCCAGCAGCCCCCAGGCGCCAGGGCGTGAGCAGTACTTC.

The chain's CDR3 is CASSLRGRDTQYF. CDR3 DNA sequence: TGTGCCAGCAGCTTAAGAGGGAGGGATACGCAGTATTTT. The V gene is TRBV7-2, the J gene TRBJ2-3, with D possibly matching TRBD2 (6 bases). Trimming took 2 bases from V and 6 from J, leaving 9 bases between them. This CDR3 spans 13 amino acids. The germline V gene encodes CDR1 SGHTA and CDR2 FQGNSA.

The genes are TRBV5-1 and TRBJ2-3; 12 bases fit TRBD1. V trimming: 4 bases; J trimming: 4 bases; junction bases outside the gene matches: 10. The CDR3 contains 17 residues. Looked up from germline, CDR1 is SGHRS and CDR2 is YFSETQ. Here the CDR3 reads CASSRLPGQGASDTQYF. CDR3 sequence (DNA): TGCGCCAGCAGCAGACTGCCGGGACAGGGGGCATCAGATACGCAGTATTTT. Using reference TRBV5-1 and TRBJ2-3 for the parts outside the CDR3, the full variable domain is KAGVTQTPRYLIKTRGQQVTLSCSPISGHRSVSWYQQTPGQGLQFLFEYFSETQRNKGNFPGRFSGRQFSNSRSEMNVSTLELGDSALYLCASSRLPGQGASDTQYFGPGTRLTVL.

This clone has a handful of counts. The chain joins TRBV2 to TRBJ2-3; TRBD2 is a possible D gene (5 bases). The CDR3 sequence is 13 residues long. The germline V gene has CDR1 SNHLY and CDR2 FYNNEI. The V and J ends lost 6 bases and 5 bases respectively, with 12 bases between them. CDR3 DNA sequence: TGTGCCAGCAGGGGAGCTATTCTAGATACGCAGTATTTT. Protein: CASRGAILDTQYF.

This clone was counted at least ten times. V and J are TRBV7-9 and TRBJ1-1; the D is unclear. Germline V gene data show CDR1 as SEHNR and CDR2 as FQNEAQ (reference sequence). There are 13 residues in the CDR3. The V gene lost 5 bases and the J gene lost 4 bases, with 11 bases spanning the gap. CDR3 in DNA: TGTGCCAGCAGCAGTGGAGGCCCCACTGAAGCTTTCTTT. This translates into CASSSGGPTEAFF. Variable domain in full (rest from reference TRBV7-9 and TRBJ1-1): DTGVSQNPRHKITKRGQNVTFRCDPISEHNRLYWYRQTLGQGPEFLTYFQNEAQLEKSRLLSDRFSAERPKGSFSTLEIQRTEQGDSAMYLCASSSGGPTEAFFGQGTRLTVV.

A few counts support this clone. The J gene is TRBJ2-3, the V gene TRBV5-1; D remains ambiguous. Trimming pared 1 base from V and 5 bases from J, leaving 2 bases between. Germline assignment: CDR1 SGHRS and CDR2 YFSETQ. The CDR3 spans 11 residues. The DNA for the CDR3 is TGCGCCAGCAGCTTGCAAGATACGCAGTATTTT. Its protein product is CASSLQDTQYF.

The V gene is TRBV13, the J gene TRBJ2-2; maybe TRBD2 (6 bases). The CDR3 has 16 amino acids. V lost 5 bases and J 4 bases, leaving 17 bases between the germline ends. Germline-derived CDR1 and CDR2 are PRHDT and FYEKMQ (reference sequence). CDR3 in amino acids: CASSPLPEGGTGELFF. CDR3 nucleotide sequence: TGTGCCAGCAGCCCCCTTCCGGAGGGCGGCACCGGGGAGCTGTTTTTT. Full variable domain (remainder filled in from reference TRBV13 and TRBJ2-2): AAGVIQSPRHLIKEKRETATLKCYPIPRHDTVYWYQQGPGQDPQFLISFYEKMQSDKGSIPDRFSAQQFSDYHSELNMSSLELGDSALYFCASSPLPEGGTGELFFGEGSRLTVL.

The V call is TRBV6-6, the J call TRBJ1-1, with 7 nucleotides matching TRBD1. Losses at the gene ends were 3 bases for V and 5 bases for J; bases not matched to a gene: 9. The CDR3 totals 15 residues. In germline, CDR1 is MNHNY, CDR2 SVGAGI (reference sequence). CDR3 protein: CASSYGGGLGTEAFF. The CDR3 DNA is TGTGCCAGCAGTTATGGAGGGGGCCTAGGAACTGAAGCTTTCTTT.

CDR3 in DNA: TGTGCCTGGCGCACCCCGGGAGGGGGCGCTGGGGCCAACGTCCTGACTTTC. Encoded protein: CAWRTPGGGAGANVLTF. The chain joins TRBV30 to TRBJ2-6, with D perhaps TRBD2 (8 bases). V was cut by 5 bases and J by 2 bases, with 19 bases left in between. CDR1 is GTSNPN and CDR2 is SVGIG in the germline V gene (reference sequence). CDR3 size: 17 residues.

The sample holds one count of this clone. This rearrangement joins TRBV30 to TRBJ2-5; 9 nucleotides match TRBD2. This CDR3 comprises 15 residues. Germline V gene sequence: CDR1 GTSNPN, CDR2 SVGIG (reference sequence). After removal of 0 bases from V and 5 bases from J, the junction contained 7 bases not matched to a gene. The CDR3 loop is CAWSVPSGRYETQYF. As DNA, the CDR3 is TGTGCCTGGAGTGTACCAAGCGGGAGGTATGAGACCCAGTACTTC. Full variable domain (outside the CDR3, taken from reference TRBV30 and TRBJ2-5): SQTIHQWPATLVQPVGSPLSLECTVEGTSNPNLYWYRQAAGRGLQLLFYSVGIGQISSEVPQNLSASRPQDRQFILSSKKLLLSDSGFYLCAWSVPSGRYETQYFGPGTRLLVL.

This clone was recorded a few times. A junction end diverges from the germline sequence, so it may reflect a read error. The same CDR3 can be traced to other DNA sequences in this sample. This sequence joins TRBV4-1 and TRBJ1-6; the D is unclear. This CDR3 comprises 19 residues. From germline, CDR1 is MGHRA and CDR2 YSYEKL. This chain's CDR3 is CASSHSPLRAKAYNSPLHF. DNA of the CDR3: TGCGCCAGCAGCCATAGCCCTTTAAGAGCCAAAGCTTATAATTCCCCCCTCCACTTT.

The rearrangement links TRBV5-1 to TRBJ2-2; possibly TRBD1 for D (5 bases). Germline V gene data show CDR1 as SGHRS and CDR2 as YFSETQ. The CDR3 extends over 16 amino acids. V was cut by 0 bases and J by 3 bases, with 12 bases left in between. CDR3 protein: CASSLANRRYTGELFF. The CDR3 DNA follows: TGCGCCAGCAGCTTGGCCAACAGGAGATACACCGGGGAGCTGTTTTTT.

The V and J genes are TRBV28 and TRBJ1-5, with D hard to call. Deletions cut 5 bases from V and 0 bases from J, with 11 bases between. Germline CDR1 and CDR2: MDHEN and SYDVKM. The CDR3 sequence is 15 residues long. CDR3 sequence: CASSAPIASNQPQHF. As DNA, the CDR3 is TGTGCCAGCAGTGCCCCGATAGCTAGCAATCAGCCCCAGCATTTT.

This clone was detected only a few times. J is TRBJ2-7 and V is TRBV18; possible D gene TRBD1, 5 bases. V was cut by 3 bases and J by 1 base, with 10 bases left in between. Per germline, CDR1 KGHSH and CDR2 LQKENI. The CDR3 loop spans 14 amino acids. The CDR3 DNA reads TGTGCCAGCTCACCGACAGCAGGATCCTACGAGCAGTACTTC. Translating it yields CASSPTAGSYEQYF. The whole variable domain, remainder taken from reference TRBV18 and TRBJ2-7, is NAGVMQNPRHLVRRRGQEARLRCSPMKGHSHVYWYRQLPEEGLKFMVYLQKENIIDESGMPKERFSAEFPKEGPSILRIQQVVRGDSAAYFCASSPTAGSYEQYFGPGTRLTVT.

The chain uses TRBV7-2 and TRBJ2-1; 10 nucleotides align to TRBD2. Losses at the gene ends were 2 bases for V and 10 bases for J; bases not matched to a gene: 11. The CDR3 consists of 16 residues. Germline V gene sequence: CDR1 SGHTA, CDR2 FQGNSA. This chain's CDR3 is CASSLIGASGSKEQFF. CDR3 DNA sequence: TGTGCCAGCAGCTTAATTGGGGCTAGCGGGAGCAAAGAGCAGTTCTTC.